This entry lists 7 T cell receptor beta chains sequenced from one sample in a study of blood T cell repertoires in COVID-19. TCRdb keeps only in-frame clones here, not all; method: immunoSEQ multiplex PCR. The sample has about 380,000 clones, around 90% seen once. Sequences were obtained from PBMCs or T cells enriched from blood (not recorded which). These receptors all come from a young woman who had recovered from COVID-19.

The chain couples TRBV7-9 to TRBJ1-6; 9 bases match TRBD1. J was trimmed by 5 bases and V by 7 bases; bases with no gene match: 6. CDR1 SEHNR and CDR2 FQNEAQ come from the germline V gene (reference sequence). CDR3 length: 15 amino acids. The CDR3 DNA reads TGTGCCAGCACCGACGGGACAGGGCATAATTCACCCCTCCACTTT. Amino acid sequence: CASTDGTGHNSPLHF.

In this sample, this clone turned up once. V gene TRBV3-1 (or the pseudogene TRBV3-2) combines with J gene TRBJ2-1; TRBD1 might be the D (6 bases). Trimming took 5 bases from V and 5 from J, leaving 13 bases between them. From germline, CDR1 is LGHDT and CDR2 YNNKEL (reference sequence). This CDR3 region has 14 residues. The CDR3 nucleotides are TGTGCCAGCAGCTGGGGCCCAGGGGACAATGAGCAGTTCTTC. It translates to CASSWGPGDNEQFF.

This chain links TRBV7-2 with TRBJ1-1; 7 bases agree with TRBD1. With V trimmed by 5 bases and J by 7 bases, 7 bases remained unmatched. This CDR3 has 13 residues. The V gene's germline CDR1 is SGHTA and CDR2 FQGNSA. CDR3 region: CASSTDRALEAFF. The CDR3 DNA reads as TGTGCCAGCAGCACCGACAGGGCCCTTGAAGCTTTCTTT.

The CDR3 spells CASTVAGEDNEQFF. The CDR3 DNA reads as TGTGCCAGCACCGTAGCGGGGGAGGACAATGAGCAGTTCTTC. V and J are TRBV18 and TRBJ2-1; 9 nucleotides align to TRBD2. With 8 bases clipped from V and 5 bases from J, the junction kept 7 bases outside the gene matches. Germline CDR1 and CDR2: KGHSH and LQKENI. The CDR3 consists of 14 residues. The entire variable domain, with the rest obtained from reference TRBV18 and TRBJ2-1, is as follows: NAGVMQNPRHLVRRRGQEARLRCSPMKGHSHVYWYRQLPEEGLKFMVYLQKENIIDESGMPKERFSAEFPKEGPSILRIQQVVRGDSAAYFCASTVAGEDNEQFFGPGTRLTVL.

The chain combines TRBV7-6 with TRBJ1-1; 7 bases are a match to TRBD1. V trimming: 5 bases; J trimming: 5 bases; junction bases outside the gene matches: 2. CDR3 length: 12 residues. CDR1 and CDR2 (germline): SGHVS, FNYEAQ. The CDR3 sequence: CASSAQGTEAFF. The CDR3 DNA is TGTGCCAGCAGCGCACAGGGGACTGAAGCTTTCTTT.

V gene TRBV24-1 combines with J gene TRBJ2-5; D is unresolved. CDR3 length: 14 amino acids. V lost 2 bases and J lost 4, with 10 bases in between. From germline, CDR1 is KGHDR and CDR2 SFDVKD. The CDR3 DNA follows: TGTGCCACCAGTGATTCGACTTGGGTAGAGACCCAGTACTTC. Its translation: CATSDSTWVETQYF.

The J gene is TRBJ1-5, the V gene TRBV5-6; D gene ambiguous. In germline, CDR1 is SGHDT, CDR2 YYEEEE. The CDR3 loop spans 14 amino acids. The V end lost 0 bases, the J end lost 6 bases, and 10 bases lay between the germline ends. The CDR3, as DNA: TGTGCCAGCAGCTTGGGAGGGTCGGGTCAGCCCCAGCATTTT. Amino acid sequence: CASSLGGSGQPQHF. The full variable domain, with the rest looked up from reference TRBV5-6 and TRBJ1-5, is DAGVTQSPTHLIKTRGQQVTLRCSPKSGHDTVSWYQQALGQGPQFIFQYYEEEERQRGNFPDRFSGHQFPNYSSELNVNALLLGDSALYLCASSLGGSGQPQHFGDGTRLSIL.